This TCR beta chain was observed in a study of cytomegalovirus exposure and HLA in healthy donors. Whole-study findings and limits: The HLA-A and HLA-B alleles of most subjects were reportedly predicted accurately from TCR beta sequences. With later analysis, a missense DCLRE1C variant became linked to TCR beta V- and J-gene trimming. Per a later analysis, HLA-associated TCR beta chains showed more clonal expansion than other, equally common TCR beta chains. DRB1 had the most TCR associations and HLA-C the fewest, a later analysis found, with rates varying by HLA locus.

Germline CDR1 and CDR2: GTSNPN and SVGIG (reference sequence). The germline V and J ends were trimmed by 0 bases and 7 bases, with 9 bases remaining between them. This CDR3 is 13 amino acids long. Concerning this clone itself: Its specificity is not known.

Primers: 60 Vbeta forward and 13 Jbeta reverse. Sequenced by immunoSEQ multiplex PCR; TCRdb stores in-frame clones only, minus some. This sample has tens of thousands of clones, with 70% to 85% found just once. The rearrangement uses TRBV30 and TRBJ1-4; D ambiguous. Material for sequencing was PBMCs. This sequence was found in a man in his thirties or forties in good health and CMV-seronegative. CDR3 residues: CAWSVRGGEKLFF. CDR3 sequence (DNA): TGTGCCTGGAGTGTACGAGGCGGTGAAAAACTGTTTTTT.